The rows below give T cell receptor beta chains drawn from one sample of a study of blood T cells in healthy people across ages. One entry per CDR3 protein, called by TCRdb with MiXCR from the 5' RACE reads. The table has 600,000 to 1,000,000 distinct CDR3 sequences, more than 45% seen once. Sequenced: blood. These TCRs come from a man aged 25-45 years in good health. CDR3s include the opening cysteine and the closing phenylalanine or tryptophan. A D gene is named only where the DNA matches it firmly. Size values are once, few and many counts, or a class for expanded clones, and some rows have none.

. TRBD2 TRBJ2-1 TRBV7-2 TGTGCCAGCGAGCGGGGGGGCCGTGACGAGCAGTTCTTC CASERGGRDEQFF
few TRBD2 TRBJ2-7 TRBV11-2 TGTGCCAGCAGCTATAGCGGGGACTACGAGCAGTACTTC CASSYSGDYEQYF
. TRBD2 TRBJ2-7 TRBV9 TGTGCCAGCAGCGTAGGGGTGGGAGCGGGGGAGCAGTACTTC CASSVGVGAGEQYF
. . TRBJ1-5 TRBV27 TGTGCCAGCAGTTTGTCAGGATACAATCAGCCCCAGCATTTT CASSLSGYNQPQHF
. . TRBJ2-5 TRBV6-6 TGTGCCAGCAGTCCCACCACGTCTTCTGTCCAGTACTTC CASSPTTSSVQYF
. . TRBJ2-7 TRBV7-2 TGTGCCAGCAGCCCGGCGCCGGACAGCCCCTACGAGCAGTACTTC CASSPAPDSPYEQYF
. . TRBJ2-7 TRBV20-1 TGCAGTGCTAGGGCCGGGGTTTCCTACGAGCAGTACTTC CSARAGVSYEQYF
. TRBD2 TRBJ2-5 TRBV4-2 TGTGCCAGCAGCCAAGGGACTAGCGGGGATATTAAAGAGACCCAGTACTTC CASSQGTSGDIKETQYF
many TRBD2 TRBJ2-7 TRBV7-2 TGTGCCAGCAGGGAGGGACTAGCGGGAGTCTACGAGCAGTACTTC CASREGLAGVYEQYF
few . TRBJ2-3 TRBV3-1 TGTGCCAGCAGCCAGGGCGAATCTACCACAGATACGCAGTATTTT CASSQGESTTDTQYF
few TRBD1 TRBJ2-7 TRBV7-9 TGTGCCAGCAGCTCTCAAAGGGACAGTAACTACGAGCAGTACTTC CASSSQRDSNYEQYF
. TRBD2 TRBJ2-4 TRBV20-1 TGCAGTGCTAGCTCTAGCGGGAGGGCCTGGGACATTCAGTACTTC CSASSSGRAWDIQYF
few . TRBJ2-6 TRBV25-1 TGTGCCAGCAGTGGACCCGGGGACTCTGGGGCCAACGTCCTGACTTTC CASSGPGDSGANVLTF
few TRBD1 TRBJ2-5 TRBV7-7 TGTGCCAGCAGCTCCCAGGGACAGGCGGGAGAGACCCAGTACTTC CASSSQGQAGETQYF